What follows is one T cell receptor (beta chain) and its context. Its target is not known. CDR1 and CDR2 (germline): SNHLY, FYNNEI. The V end lost 5 bases, the J end lost 3 bases, and 13 bases lay between the germline ends. This CDR3 is 14 amino acids long. This sample is part of a study of cytomegalovirus exposure and HLA in healthy donors. As for the study in general: Most genotyped donors, around 78% of about 400, had Caucasian-associated genetic ancestry.

Amplification used 60 Vbeta primers and 13 Jbeta primers. The data were produced by immunoSEQ multiplex PCR, yet TCRdb's version contains in-frame clones alone and is incomplete. The table lists around 100,000 clones, roughly 71% of them singletons. General observations from the study: In vitro work confirmed that three CMV-associated chains recognize CMV antigens. Among CMV-associated TCR beta chains, most appeared HLA-restricted in a later analysis.

The rearrangement uses TRBV2 and TRBJ1-1, with D perhaps matching TRBD1 (5 bases). This sequence originates from a man younger than 35 in good health and CMV-seropositive. The source material was PBMCs. CDR3 bases: TGTGCCAGCAGTACAGGTTGGTCTGACACTGAAGCTTTCTTT. Residues: CASSTGWSDTEAFF. Using reference TRBV2 and TRBJ1-1 for the parts outside the CDR3, the full variable domain is EPEVTQTPSHQVTQMGQEVILRCVPISNHLYFYWYRQILGQKVEFLVSFYNNEISEKSEIFDDQFSVERPDGSNFTLKIRSTKLEDSAMYFCASSTGWSDTEAFFGQGTRLTVV.